Presented here are 30 T cell receptor beta chains from one specimen sequenced in a study of T cells in tuberculosis (dated by TCRdb to 2016 to 2019). The library was produced with the immunoSEQ multiplex PCR assay. Held by TCRdb, this immuneACCESS table contains in-frame sequences only and omits some clones. Under half of the omission traces to an unresolved V gene where checked; the cause of the rest is unknown. This sample holds over 30,000 clones; 97% were observed only once. The ten largest make up approximately 6.3% of the sample. Sequencing was performed on PBMCs. The receptor source for this set is a donor aged 10-29 years with latent tuberculosis or without tuberculosis infection.

The gene calls are TRBV2 and TRBJ2-5; a possible D gene is TRBD1 (6 bases). The germline CDR1 and CDR2 sequences are SNHLY and FYNNEI. V was cut by 5 bases and J by 2 bases, with 15 bases left in between. The CDR3 contains 15 residues. In nucleotides, the CDR3 is TGTGCCAGCAGTTCTGGGACAAGGGGACAAGAGACCCAGTACTTC. Translating gives CASSSGTRGQETQYF.

This rearrangement joins TRBV5-1 to TRBJ2-2; D is possibly TRBD2 (6 bases). The V gene's germline CDR1 is SGHRS and CDR2 YFSETQ. CDR3 length: 13 amino acids. Between the trimmed V and J ends, which lost 5 bases and 5 bases, there was a span of 10 bases. The CDR3 is CASSFGGTGELFF. CDR3 sequence (DNA): TGCGCCAGCAGTTTCGGAGGGACCGGGGAGCTGTTTTTT.

The chain carries TRBV9 and TRBJ2-5; tentatively, D is TRBD1 (7 bases). Germline-derived CDR1 and CDR2 are SGDLS and YYNGEE. The CDR3 runs to 17 residues. V shed 0 bases and J shed 1 base, with 16 bases lying between them. CDR3 nucleotides: TGTGCCAGCAGCGTAGGCTTCCGACAGGGAGGCCAAGAGACCCAGTACTTC. Translation: CASSVGFRQGGQETQYF.

This clone appeared once. The J gene is TRBJ2-7, the V gene TRBV15; 13 nucleotides match TRBD2. CDR3 length: 17 residues. V was clipped by 1 base and J by 2 bases; unmatched bases: 5. Germline V gene data show CDR1 as LNHNV and CDR2 as YYDKDF (reference sequence). The CDR3 DNA follows: TGTGCCACCAGCAGAGGGTGGGGGACTAGCGGGACCTACGAGCAGTACTTC. Amino acid sequence: CATSRGWGTSGTYEQYF.

The rearrangement uses TRBV11-3 and TRBJ2-1; D ambiguous. CDR1 is SGHNT, CDR2 YENEEA, per germline. This CDR3 has 15 residues. Trimming took off 1 base at V and 8 bases at J, with 15 bases between the two ends. CDR3 DNA: TGTGCCAGCAGCTTAGGGTGGAACGACCAGGATGAGCAGTTCTTC. This encodes CASSLGWNDQDEQFF.

The rearrangement joins TRBV7-8 to TRBJ2-7; no clear D. CDR1 SGHVS and CDR2 FQNEAQ come from the germline V gene. The CDR3 sequence is 11 residues long. Trimming removed 2 bases from V and 4 bases from J, with 3 bases in between. CDR3: CASSLQYEQYF. Written as DNA, the CDR3 is TGTGCCAGCAGCTTACAATACGAGCAGTACTTC.

The chain joins TRBV5-1 to TRBJ2-3; D possibly corresponds to TRBD1 (6 bases). The CDR3 extends over 16 amino acids. The germline V and J ends were trimmed by 4 bases and 0 bases, with 15 bases remaining between them. CDR1 is SGHRS, CDR2 YFSETQ, per germline. In DNA, the CDR3 is TGCGCCAGCAGCCTTACCGGACAGACTAGCACAGATACGCAGTATTTT. It translates to CASSLTGQTSTDTQYF.

This rearrangement joins TRBV6-5 to TRBJ2-1; the match to TRBD2 covers 7 bases. Germline loops: CDR1 MNHEY, CDR2 SVGAGI. The trim removed 0 bases at V and 8 bases at J, leaving 10 bases unmatched. This CDR3 has 16 residues. CDR3 in amino acids: CASSYSGEGWTHEQFF. The CDR3 bases are TGTGCCAGCAGTTACTCAGGGGAGGGTTGGACACATGAGCAGTTCTTC.

The V call is TRBV27, the J call TRBJ2-1; 11 bases fit TRBD2. The CDR3 has 14 amino acids. With 6 bases clipped from V and 13 bases from J, the junction kept 11 bases outside the gene matches. Germline V gene data show CDR1 as MNHEY and CDR2 as SMNVEV (reference sequence). As DNA, the CDR3 is TGTGCCAGCAGCAATTCGGGACTAGCGGTGTACCAGTTCTTC. Translating it yields CASSNSGLAVYQFF.

CDR3 DNA sequence: TGTGCCAGCAGCGTAGATGGGACTAGCTACGAGCAGTACTTC. Translated: CASSVDGTSYEQYF. The chain uses TRBV9 and TRBJ2-7; TRBD2 agrees at 8 bases. The CDR3 runs to 14 residues. J lost 3 bases, V lost 0 bases, and 2 bases had no gene match. Germline V lookup: CDR1 SGDLS, CDR2 YYNGEE.

The V and J genes are TRBV18 and TRBJ1-1; D is undetermined. In germline, CDR1 is KGHSH, CDR2 LQKENI. V was clipped by 2 bases and J by 3 bases, with 7 bases between them. This CDR3 is 13 amino acids long. CDR3 sequence reads: CASSPYSDTEAFF. The CDR3 nucleotides read TGTGCCAGCTCACCATACAGTGACACTGAAGCTTTCTTT.

The chain has TRBV13 and TRBJ1-5, with TRBD1 identical over 7 bases. Looked up from germline, CDR1 is PRHDT and CDR2 is FYEKMQ (reference sequence). J was trimmed by 4 bases and V by 5 bases; bases with no gene match: 11. This CDR3 region has 16 residues. The CDR3 sequence is CASSKRDSPSNQPQHF. CDR3 bases: TGTGCCAGCAGCAAAAGGGACAGCCCGAGTAATCAGCCCCAGCATTTT.

The chain employs TRBV7-2 and TRBJ2-5; 12 bases are shared with TRBD2. Germline V CDR1 and CDR2: SGHTA, FQGNSA. V gave up 5 bases and J gave up 3 bases; unmatched junction bases: 7. The CDR3 covers 16 residues. CDR3 sequence (DNA): TGTGCCAGCAGCCCGGGTGGACTAGCGGGGAAAGAGACCCAGTACTTC. Its protein is CASSPGGLAGKETQYF.

This chain links TRBV4-1 with TRBJ2-2; D is unclear. The CDR3 is 16 residues long. With 4 bases removed from V and 3 bases from J, the gap between germline ends came to 15 bases. CDR1 MGHRA and CDR2 YSYEKL come from the germline V gene. The CDR3 protein is CASSPWAGRDTGELFF. CDR3 in DNA: TGCGCCAGCAGCCCCTGGGCAGGAAGAGACACCGGGGAGCTGTTTTTT.

The chain carries TRBV13 and TRBJ2-5, with D possibly matching TRBD2 (5 bases). CDR3 length equals 13 residues. The germline CDR1 and CDR2 sequences are PRHDT and FYEKMQ (reference sequence). Trimming took off 4 bases at V and 5 bases at J, with 11 bases between the two ends. The CDR3 DNA follows: TGTGCCAGCAGCTCGGACTCGGGGGAGACCCAGTACTTC. Its translation: CASSSDSGETQYF.

The J gene is TRBJ2-1, the V gene TRBV11-2; D is perhaps TRBD2 (6 bases). The ends were cut back, 1 base at V and 6 bases at J, with 22 bases in the middle. There are 18 residues in the CDR3. Germline V gene sequence: CDR1 SGHAT, CDR2 FQNNGV. The CDR3 nucleotides read TGTGCCAGCAGCTTAGTGTCCGGGAGTACGGATCTTGGCAATGAGCAGTTCTTC. It specifies CASSLVSGSTDLGNEQFF.

This chain links TRBV6-1 with TRBJ2-1, with 10 positions matching TRBD1. The CDR3 runs 14 residues. Germline-derived CDR1 and CDR2 are MNHNS and SASEGT. Trimming took 8 bases from V and 6 from J; bases not matched to a gene: 7. DNA of the CDR3: TGTGCCAGCTTTAAAGGGACAGGGGCCAATGAGCAGTTCTTC. Translating it yields CASFKGTGANEQFF.

The count of this clone is one. This chain joins TRBV30 and TRBJ2-1; the D gene is possibly TRBD2 (5 bases). V was trimmed by 4 bases and J by 4 bases, leaving 14 bases between them. This CDR3 contains 14 residues. Germline assignment: CDR1 GTSNPN and CDR2 SVGIG (reference sequence). This chain's CDR3 is CAWNGPRGYNEQFF. The CDR3 region has the DNA TGTGCCTGGAACGGCCCCCGGGGATACAATGAGCAGTTCTTC. The full variable domain, rest sourced from reference TRBV30 and TRBJ2-1, is SQTIHQWPATLVQPVGSPLSLECTVEGTSNPNLYWYRQAAGRGLQLLFYSVGIGQISSEVPQNLSASRPQDRQFILSSKKLLLSDSGFYLCAWNGPRGYNEQFFGPGTRLTVL.

This chain links TRBV27 with TRBJ2-7, with D maybe TRBD1 (6 bases). V was clipped by 5 bases and J by 6 bases, with 20 bases between them. This CDR3 is built from 15 residues. From germline, CDR1 is MNHEY and CDR2 SMNVEV (reference sequence). CDR3: CASSRQQGRPGEQYF. CDR3 nucleotides: TGTGCCAGCAGTCGACAACAGGGTCGGCCTGGCGAGCAGTACTTC.

The rearrangement links TRBV28 to TRBJ2-7; 9 positions agree with TRBD2. Germline CDR1 reads MDHEN; CDR2 reads SYDVKM. Germline trimming cut 5 bases from V and 4 bases from J; bases unmatched to any gene: 6. This CDR3 spans 14 amino acids. The CDR3: CASSRSGSGYEQYF. CDR3 bases: TGTGCCAGCAGTCGTAGCGGGAGTGGGTACGAGCAGTACTTC.

V usage is TRBV4-1 and J usage is TRBJ1-1; TRBD1 agrees at 9 bases. J was trimmed by 4 bases and V by 7 bases; bases with no gene match: 7. The CDR3 covers 14 residues. Per the germline V gene, CDR1 is MGHRA and CDR2 is YSYEKL. For the CDR3, the DNA is TGCGCCAGCACCACAAAGACAGGGGGCACTGAAGCTTTCTTT. Amino acid sequence: CASTTKTGGTEAFF.

This chain joins TRBV1 and TRBJ2-7; the listed D gene, TRBD2, was not tested against the DNA. TRBV1 is marked as a pseudogene. The CDR3 is made up of 16 amino acids. This CDR3 is CTSSQEERELSYEQYF. CDR3 coding DNA: TGCACCAGCAGCCAAGAAGAGCGGGAGTTATCCTACGAGCAGTACTTC.

V usage is TRBV5-1 and J usage is TRBJ1-2; D is unclear. This CDR3 has 14 amino acids. The V gene lost 5 bases and the J gene lost 5 bases, with 16 bases spanning the gap. Per the germline V gene, CDR1 is SGHRS and CDR2 is YFSETQ. The CDR3 sequence is CASSSTSGSYGYTF. The CDR3, as DNA: TGCGCCAGCAGTTCTACGTCGGGGAGTTATGGCTACACCTTC.

V gene TRBV2 combines with J gene TRBJ2-1; 9 nucleotides align to TRBD2. Trimming took 4 bases from V and 7 from J; bases not matched to a gene: 14. Germline assignment: CDR1 SNHLY and CDR2 FYNNEI. CDR3 size: 17 residues. The CDR3 DNA reads TGTGCCAGCAGTGCTCGTGGTACTAGCGGGCTACAAAATGAGCAGTTCTTC. This codes for CASSARGTSGLQNEQFF. Together with reference TRBV2 and TRBJ2-1, the CDR3 gives the full variable domain: EPEVTQTPSHQVTQMGQEVILRCVPISNHLYFYWYRQILGQKVEFLVSFYNNEISEKSEIFDDQFSVERPDGSNFTLKIRSTKLEDSAMYFCASSARGTSGLQNEQFFGPGTRLTVL.

This clone has a single count. The genes are TRBV6-1 and TRBJ2-1, with 11 bases aligning to TRBD2. The CDR3 covers 15 residues. Germline CDR1 and CDR2: MNHNS and SASEGT. V gave up 5 bases and J gave up 5 bases; unmatched junction bases: 5. Here the CDR3 reads CASSSGTSGDNEQFF. In nucleotides, the CDR3 is TGTGCCAGCAGTTCCGGGACTAGCGGAGACAATGAGCAGTTCTTC.

The chain carries TRBV18 and TRBJ2-5, with 7 bases identical to TRBD1. Germline V gene sequence: CDR1 KGHSH, CDR2 LQKENI. J gave up 5 bases and V 4 bases, and 10 bases lay outside the gene matches. The CDR3 length is 15 residues. CDR3 nucleotide sequence: TGTGCCAGCTCACGATTAACAGGGGATGAGGAGACCCAGTACTTC. It specifies CASSRLTGDEETQYF.

The chain joins TRBV28 to TRBJ2-3; TRBD2 matches at 8 bases. CDR1 and CDR2 from the germline V gene are MDHEN and SYDVKM. J was trimmed by 4 bases and V by 5 bases; bases with no gene match: 5. The CDR3 loop spans 14 amino acids. The CDR3 region is CASSSGRRPDTQYF. The CDR3 DNA sequence: TGTGCCAGCAGTAGCGGGAGAAGGCCAGATACGCAGTATTTT.

The genes are TRBV2 and TRBJ2-3, with 10 bases lining up with TRBD1. CDR1 is SNHLY, CDR2 FYNNEI, per germline. V lost 4 bases to trimming and J lost 3 bases; unmatched junction nucleotides: 7. This CDR3 comprises 16 residues. The CDR3 DNA reads as TGTGCCAGCAGTGTCCCGGGACAGGGGTTGACAGATACGCAGTATTTT. This translates into CASSVPGQGLTDTQYF.

The chain couples TRBV5-4 to TRBJ1-2; 8 bases match TRBD1. The CDR3 spans 13 residues. With V trimmed by 8 bases and J by 8 bases, 11 bases remained unmatched. In germline, CDR1 is SGHNT, CDR2 YYREEE (reference sequence). CDR3 DNA sequence: TGTGCCAGTAGCCTAGGACAGGGCCGGGGCTACACCTTC. Translating gives CASSLGQGRGYTF. The full variable domain, rest sourced from reference TRBV5-4 and TRBJ1-2, is ETGVTQSPTHLIKTRGQQVTLRCSSQSGHNTVSWYQQALGQGPQFIFQYYREEENGRGNFPPRFSGLQFPNYSSELNVNALELDDSALYLCASSLGQGRGYTFGSGTRLTVV.

The chain recombines TRBV27 with TRBJ2-1, with 7 bases that match TRBD1. V lost 3 bases, J lost 2 bases, and 4 bases stayed unmatched. There are 15 residues in the CDR3. Germline CDR1 and CDR2: MNHEY and SMNVEV (reference sequence). The CDR3 region has the DNA TGTGCCAGCAGTTTCAGGGGGTTCGCCTACAATGAGCAGTTCTTC. Its translation is CASSFRGFAYNEQFF.